These T cell receptor beta chains were read from a single sample in a study of metastatic and nonmetastatic thyroid tumors. With MiXCR, TCRdb called clones anew from the PCR reads. Of under 40,000 clones listed, 17% are singletons. Sequenced input: blood. These receptors originate from a male donor with papillary thyroid cancer or a benign thyroid nodule (not recorded which). Some clones in this sample may be carry-over from other donors' samples. The CDR3 runs from the conserved cysteine through the conserved F or W. The order of the fields is clone size, D gene, V gene, J gene, CDR3 protein, CDR3 DNA. The D gene is left open where the match is weak. The size of a clone is reported for some rows only, either as once, few or many, or as a class for expanded clones.

-,TRBD1,TRBV6-1,TRBJ1-1,CASIQQGCVEAFF,TGTGCCAGCATACAACAGGGGTGTGTTGAAGCTTTCTTT
-,-,TRBV5-6,TRBJ1-2,CASSLAENGYTF,TGTGCCAGCAGCTTGGCAGAAAATGGCTACACCTTC
many,-,TRBV10-3,TRBJ1-2,CAIRDSPGYGYTF,TGTGCCATCAGGGACAGTCCCGGCTATGGCTACACCTTC
many,-,TRBV25-1,TRBJ2-5,CASRGAQQETQYF,TGTGCCAGCAGGGGTGCACAGCAAGAGACCCAGTACTTC
many,TRBD2,TRBV24-1,TRBJ2-1,CATSERTSGRRGNEQFF,TGTGCCACCAGTGAAAGGACTAGCGGGAGGAGGGGTAATGAGCAGTTCTTC
-,-,TRBV5-1,TRBJ2-7,CASSLLGLVDEQYF,TGCGCCAGCAGCTTGTTGGGTCTTGTTGACGAGCAGTACTTC
few,-,TRBV27,TRBJ1-1,CAGSSIARGKANTEAFF,TGTGCCGGCAGTTCAATAGCCCGGGGAAAGGCGAACACTGAAGCTTTCTTT
many,-,TRBV20-1,TRBJ2-2,CSARPLAGATGELFF,TGCAGTGCTAGACCCCTTGCAGGGGCCACCGGGGAGCTGTTTTTT
many,-,TRBV12-3/TRBV12-4,TRBJ2-3,CASSLVASSTDTQYF,TGTGCCAGCAGTTTAGTTGCCAGTTCCACAGATACGCAGTATTTT
many,-,TRBV6-2/TRBV6-3,TRBJ2-3,CASRPALGVESDTQYF,TGTGCCAGCAGACCCGCGTTGGGGGTGGAATCAGATACGCAGTATTTT
-,-,TRBV30,TRBJ2-2,CAWSVTTGELFF,TGTGCCTGGAGTGTAACGACCGGGGAGCTGTTTTTT
medium-sized,TRBD2,TRBV6-4,TRBJ2-1,CASSDGTSDYNEQFF,TGTGCCAGCAGCGATGGGACTAGCGACTACAATGAGCAGTTCTTC
-,-,TRBV4-2,TRBJ2-2,CASSQDRDLPGELFF,TGTGCCAGCAGCCAAGATCGTGATCTTCCCGGGGAGCTGTTTTTT